Given below is one T cell receptor beta chain in context. Its antigen is currently unknown. The CDR3 totals 16 residues. Germline CDR1 reads SGHKS; CDR2 reads YYEKEE (reference sequence). This sample was taken from a study of T cells expressing NK-cell markers. Turning to the study itself: Among eight sequenced donors, seven carried HCMV seropositivity while one was seronegative. Study conclusions and caveats: There were a handful of donors in whom these clonotypes also led the CD3+CD56-NKG2C+ fraction. HCMV specificity of expanded NKG2C+ T cell clones remained unclear. NKG2C+ dominant clonotypes from 5 or 6 donors made up about 1.0-7.5% of CD8+ T cells.

One entry per CDR3 protein, without DNA, is what TCRdb gives after re-calling the 5' RACE reads. The sample totals 300,000 to 450,000 distinct CDR3 sequences. This TCR came from a man aged 18-70 years in good health. The sample comprised blood T cells: a sorted CD56 or NKG2C T cell subset, CD4+ or CD8+ T cells, or bulk PBMC T cells (not recorded which). The V call is TRBV5-5, the J call TRBJ2-1; the D gene TCRdb calls, TRBD1, cannot be checked with no DNA. The chain's CDR3 is CASITPGRSGYNEQFF.